The 23 T cell receptor beta chains reported below all come from one sample, sequenced in a study of cytomegalovirus exposure and HLA in healthy donors. The assay was immunoSEQ multiplex PCR, and TCRdb's table has in-frame clones only and misses some. This table has approximately 70,000 clones, roughly 94% appearing once. Sequencing was carried out using PBMCs. These receptors originate from a young woman in good health and CMV-seropositive.

This chain uses TRBV2 with TRBJ2-2; no reliable D call. Germline assignment: CDR1 SNHLY and CDR2 FYNNEI. This CDR3 contains 13 residues. Deletions cut 8 bases from V and 6 bases from J, with 13 bases between. The CDR3 protein is CASLKSNPGELFF. The CDR3 region has the DNA TGTGCCAGCCTCAAATCTAATCCCGGGGAGCTGTTTTTT.

The V call is TRBV28, the J call TRBJ1-3, with 8 bases identical to TRBD1. There are 14 residues in the CDR3. The V and J ends lost 6 bases and 4 bases, in that order; junction bases with no gene match: 5. CDR1 is MDHEN, CDR2 SYDVKM, per germline. CDR3 loop: CASRAGGGGNTIYF. Written as DNA, the CDR3 is TGTGCCAGCAGGGCAGGGGGCGGGGGAAACACCATATATTTT.

This clone was observed a single time. V usage is TRBV7-3 and J usage is TRBJ1-2; 7 bases are shared with TRBD1. The germline gives CDR1 SGHTA, CDR2 FQGTGA. J lost 2 bases, V lost 5 bases, and 5 bases had no gene match. The CDR3 contains 14 residues. CDR3: CASSPGQQNYGYTF. Written as DNA, the CDR3 is TGTGCCAGCAGCCCGGGACAGCAAAACTATGGCTACACCTTC.

This rearrangement joins TRBV7-2 to TRBJ2-7; D perhaps matches TRBD1 (5 bases). Germline CDR1 is SGHTA and CDR2 is FQGNSA. V was clipped by 8 bases and J by 5 bases, with 13 bases between them. This CDR3 comprises 12 residues. CDR3 bases: TGTGCCAGCCCAGGGTATGGAAACGAGCAGTACTTC. As protein: CASPGYGNEQYF.

This chain joins TRBV5-4 and TRBJ2-7; possibly TRBD1 for D (5 bases). The V gene's germline CDR1 is SGHNT and CDR2 YYREEE (reference sequence). The CDR3 totals 12 residues. Trimming removed 4 bases from V and 4 bases from J, with 9 bases in between. The CDR3 coding sequence is TGTGCCAGCAGCCCTCAGGGTTACGAGCAGTACTTC. It translates to CASSPQGYEQYF.

The J gene is TRBJ1-4, the V gene TRBV5-1; 9 bases are shared with TRBD1. The V segment lost 2 bases and the J segment 8 bases; nucleotides outside the gene matches: 4. This CDR3 has 14 residues. Germline CDR1 SGHRS, CDR2 YFSETQ. CDR3 sequence reads: CASSFGTGKEKLFF. Here the CDR3 DNA reads TGCGCCAGCAGCTTTGGGACAGGGAAGGAAAAACTGTTTTTT.

This chain uses TRBV5-4 with TRBJ2-7; D possibly corresponds to TRBD1 (5 bases). CDR1 and CDR2 (germline): SGHNT, YYREEE (reference sequence). The CDR3 is 17 amino acids. With 6 bases removed from V and 0 bases from J, the gap between germline ends came to 22 bases. The CDR3 sequence is CASTDKAPGYPSYEQYF. CDR3 nucleotide sequence: TGTGCCAGCACCGATAAGGCTCCAGGGTACCCCTCCTACGAGCAGTACTTC.

Here the CDR3 DNA reads TGTGCCAGCAGTTTATCCTCTTACGACAGGGTTAATACTGAAGCTTTCTTT. Amino acids: CASSLSSYDRVNTEAFF. V and J are TRBV28 and TRBJ1-1; 7 bases line up with TRBD1. Germline V lookup: CDR1 MDHEN, CDR2 SYDVKM. V was pared by 1 base and J by 5 bases, with 13 bases of the junction left unmatched. This CDR3 region has 17 residues.

The chain combines TRBV27 with TRBJ2-7, with TRBD2 as a possible D gene (5 bases). Trimming stripped 5 bases from V and 3 bases from J, with 11 bases between. There are 13 residues in the CDR3. From germline, CDR1 is MNHEY and CDR2 SMNVEV (reference sequence). The CDR3 sequence is CASSPGLLYEQYF. The CDR3, as DNA: TGTGCCAGCAGTCCCGGACTTCTCTACGAGCAGTACTTC.

This clone occurred a few times. V gene TRBV6-1 combines with J gene TRBJ2-1; 7 nucleotides match TRBD2. Germline V gene sequence: CDR1 MNHNS, CDR2 SASEGT. The V and J ends lost 1 base and 7 bases, in that order; junction bases with no gene match: 7. The CDR3 extends over 15 amino acids. CDR3 DNA sequence: TGTGCCAGCAGTGAAGGGGAGGGCTCTGGGAATGAGCAGTTCTTC. Residues: CASSEGEGSGNEQFF.

For this clone: Other DNA sequences in the same sample also yield this CDR3. V and J are TRBV7-8 and TRBJ1-2; no firm D call. V dropped 1 base and J dropped 7 bases, with 10 bases sitting between them. The germline V gene encodes CDR1 SGHVS and CDR2 FQNEAQ. The CDR3 sequence is 13 residues long. DNA of the CDR3: TGTGCCAGCAGCTTAGGAGGGTCGTCTGGCTACACCTTC. This translates into CASSLGGSSGYTF.

This rearrangement joins TRBV29-1 to TRBJ1-1; a weak D match, TRBD1 (6 bases). CDR3 length equals 13 residues. CDR1 SQVTM and CDR2 ANQGSEA come from the germline V gene. Trimming removed 8 bases at V and 2 bases at J, with 15 bases between. The CDR3 region is CSIQGFGNTEAFF. CDR3 DNA sequence: TGCAGCATACAGGGTTTTGGTAACACTGAAGCTTTCTTT.

J is TRBJ1-1 and V is TRBV7-2; TRBD1 matches at 11 bases. Per germline, CDR1 SGHTA and CDR2 FQGNSA. The V segment lost 4 bases and the J segment 1 base; nucleotides outside the gene matches: 8. The CDR3 contains 17 residues. The CDR3 DNA reads as TGTGCCAGCAGCTCTACGCGGACAGGGGGCCGGAACACTGAAGCTTTCTTT. Protein sequence: CASSSTRTGGRNTEAFF.

The chain carries TRBV5-4 and TRBJ1-2; TRBD1 might be the D (6 bases). CDR3 length: 14 amino acids. V lost 4 bases and J 1 base, leaving 11 bases between the germline ends. CDR1 and CDR2 from the germline V gene are SGHNT and YYREEE (reference sequence). The CDR3 sequence is CASSPDRYNYGYTF. The CDR3 DNA reads as TGTGCCAGCAGCCCGGACAGATATAACTATGGCTACACCTTC.

The chain carries TRBV19 and TRBJ2-7; the D gene is possibly TRBD2 (5 bases). The length of the CDR3 is 14 residues. In germline, CDR1 is LNHDA, CDR2 SQIVND (reference sequence). V lost 5 bases and J 5 bases, leaving 16 bases between the germline ends. CDR3: CASSSSLVVHEQYF. CDR3 nucleotide sequence: TGTGCCAGTAGTTCTAGCTTAGTAGTCCACGAGCAGTACTTC.

This clone was counted a single time. The J gene is TRBJ2-5, the V gene TRBV11-2, with D perhaps matching TRBD2 (5 bases). Trimming pared 6 bases from V and 1 base from J, leaving 15 bases between. Germline values: CDR1 SGHAT, CDR2 FQNNGV. The CDR3 has 15 amino acids. CDR3 region: CASRSIRGAQETQYF. CDR3 sequence (DNA): TGTGCCAGCAGGTCCATACGGGGAGCCCAAGAGACCCAGTACTTC.

The rearrangement joins TRBV9 to TRBJ2-7, with a tentative D call TRBD2 (6 bases). Trimming took 0 bases from V and 4 from J, leaving 8 bases between them. Germline V CDR1 and CDR2: SGDLS, YYNGEE. The CDR3 has 13 residues. The CDR3 protein is CASSVGLAYEQYF. The CDR3 bases are TGTGCCAGCAGCGTAGGGCTAGCGTACGAGCAGTACTTC. Full variable domain (missing parts from reference TRBV9 and TRBJ2-7): DSGVTQTPKHLITATGQRVTLRCSPRSGDLSVYWYQQSLDQGLQFLIQYYNGEERAKGNILERFSAQQFPDLHSELNLSSLELGDSALYFCASSVGLAYEQYFGPGTRLTVT.

The CDR3 here is CATSRDLGSEQFF. CDR3 coding DNA: TGTGCCACCAGCAGAGATCTAGGTAGTGAGCAGTTCTTC. This rearrangement joins TRBV15 to TRBJ2-1; D is unclear. CDR1 is LNHNV, CDR2 YYDKDF, per germline (reference sequence). The CDR3 has 13 residues. With 0 bases removed from V and 9 bases from J, the gap between germline ends came to 9 bases.

The rearrangement joins TRBV5-1 to TRBJ2-3; perhaps TRBD2 as D (6 bases). V dropped 5 bases and J dropped 3 bases, with 13 bases sitting between them. The CDR3 covers 14 residues. The germline gives CDR1 SGHRS, CDR2 YFSETQ. This chain's CDR3 is CASRTGGVTDTQYF. CDR3 nucleotide sequence: TGCGCCAGCAGGACTGGCGGGGTAACAGATACGCAGTATTTT.

The chain links TRBV7-9 to TRBJ2-7, with 11 nucleotides matching TRBD1. CDR3 length: 16 residues. V gave up 5 bases and J gave up 1 base; unmatched junction bases: 7. Germline V gene data show CDR1 as SEHNR and CDR2 as FQNEAQ (reference sequence). CDR3 bases: TGTGCCAGCAGCCCAAGGAGGGACAGGGGGTCCTACGAGCAGTACTTC. This translates into CASSPRRDRGSYEQYF.

This chain's CDR3 is CASSLTGVATNEKLFF. CDR3 DNA sequence: TGTGCCAGCAGCTTAACGGGGGTTGCAACTAATGAAAAACTGTTTTTT. This chain connects TRBV11-2 to TRBJ1-4; D is perhaps TRBD1 (5 bases). Germline-derived CDR1 and CDR2 are SGHAT and FQNNGV. This CDR3 has 16 residues. V was pared by 2 bases and J by 0 bases, with 10 bases between. The entire variable domain, with the rest obtained from reference TRBV11-2 and TRBJ1-4, is as follows: EAGVAQSPRYKIIEKRQSVAFWCNPISGHATLYWYQQILGQGPKLLIQFQNNGVVDDSQLPKDRFSAERLKGVDSTLKIQPAKLEDSAVYLCASSLTGVATNEKLFFGSGTQLSVL.

Details on this clone: At the DNA level, this CDR3 is encoded by other sequences in the same sample as well. This chain joins TRBV5-4 and TRBJ2-7; 7 positions match TRBD1. Germline assignment: CDR1 SGHNT and CDR2 YYREEE (reference sequence). The CDR3 consists of 14 residues. The V gene end was trimmed by 4 bases and the J gene end by 4 bases; junction bases not matched to a gene: 8. CDR3 nucleotide sequence: TGTGCCAGCAGCCCTCGGACAGGAGGATACGAGCAGTACTTC. Amino acid sequence: CASSPRTGGYEQYF.

The chain links TRBV28 to TRBJ2-7, with D possibly being TRBD1 (5 bases). The length of the CDR3 is 17 residues. The V end lost 5 bases, the J end lost 5 bases, and 25 bases lay between the germline ends. Germline V gene sequence: CDR1 MDHEN, CDR2 SYDVKM. The CDR3 reads CASSPTATGPETNEQYF. CDR3 coding DNA: TGTGCCAGCAGTCCCACCGCAACAGGCCCGGAAACTAACGAGCAGTACTTC.